The clone carrying this TCR beta chain was detected ten times or more. Its antigen is unidentified. Because it lacks the conserved phenylalanine or tryptophan at the end, this CDR3 is likely a read error. The V end lost 4 bases, the J end lost 1 base, and 5 bases lay between the germline ends. Germline V CDR1 and CDR2: SNHLY, FYNNEI. The CDR3 has 13 residues. The source of the sample is a study of T cells in Graves' hyperthyroidism and ophthalmopathy. Background on the study: Peripheral blood was collected at initial diagnosis, before any treatment.

Findings and caveats of the study: A 13 V-J model separated ophthalmopathy from stable hyperthyroidism.

RNA transcripts yielded amplified TCR beta CDR3 regions. HTBI primers were employed in a first-round RT-PCR of the TCR CDR3. MiXCR was run by TCRdb on the multiplex PCR reads, yielding one entry per CDR3 protein. Of about 400,000 distinct CDR3 sequences in the sample, about 15% were seen once. The hyperthyroidism patients had all been newly diagnosed, and their disease duration was under 2 months. Their ages ranged from 18 to 65 years. In making diagnoses, clinical symptoms, serum thyroxine and TRAb, thyroid ultrasound and orbital computed tomography were all used. This chain joins TRBV2 and TRBJ1-5, with D possibly TRBD1 on 5 matching bases. The TCR sequence derives from a young woman with Graves' hyperthyroidism. The sequenced material came from blood. CDR3 nucleotides: TGTGCCAGCAGTGGACAGAGCAATCAGCCCCAGCATCTT. Encoded protein: CASSGQSNQPQHL.